This T cell receptor beta chain was retrieved from a study of T cell changes during pregnancy in multiple sclerosis. Only in-frame clones appear in the TCRdb table, and some are missing; sequencing was by immunoSEQ multiplex PCR. The sample contains roughly 75,000 clones, approximately 91% of which appear only once. CDR1 and CDR2 from the germline V gene are KGHSH and LQKENI. Between the trimmed V and J ends, which lost 3 bases and 3 bases, there was a span of 18 bases. The CDR3 is 17 residues long. The receptor comes from a female donor with multiple sclerosis, enrolled in a pregnancy study. Material: peripheral blood, obtained before pregnancy. The J gene is TRBJ1-5, the V gene TRBV18; a weak D match, TRBD1 (6 bases). CDR3 loop: CASSPTGGPDPNQPQHF. DNA of the CDR3: TGTGCCAGCTCACCGACCGGGGGGCCGGATCCCAATCAGCCCCAGCATTTT. The full variable domain, its missing parts supplied by reference TRBV18 and TRBJ1-5, is NAGVMQNPRHLVRRRGQEARLRCSPMKGHSHVYWYRQLPEEGLKFMVYLQKENIIDESGMPKERFSAEFPKEGPSILRIQQVVRGDSAAYFCASSPTGGPDPNQPQHFGDGTRLSIL.